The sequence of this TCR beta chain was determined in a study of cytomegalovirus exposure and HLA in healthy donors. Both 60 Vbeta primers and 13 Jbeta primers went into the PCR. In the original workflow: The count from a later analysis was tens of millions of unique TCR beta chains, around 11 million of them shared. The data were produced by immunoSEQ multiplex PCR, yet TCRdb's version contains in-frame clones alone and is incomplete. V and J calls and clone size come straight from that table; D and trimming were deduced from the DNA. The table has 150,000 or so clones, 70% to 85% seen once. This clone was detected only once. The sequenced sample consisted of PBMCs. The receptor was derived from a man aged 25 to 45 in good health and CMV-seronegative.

CDR3 in amino acids: CASTGTGGSYEQYF. The CDR3 DNA is TGTGCCAGCACCGGGACAGGCGGGTCCTACGAGCAGTACTTC. The chain uses TRBV6-1 and TRBJ2-7; 8 bases align to TRBD1. The CDR3 is 14 residues long. Trimming took 7 bases from V and 1 from J; bases not matched to a gene: 6. The germline V gene encodes CDR1 MNHNS and CDR2 SASEGT.